The present TCR beta chain was sequenced within a study of post-analysis software for immune sequencing data. Unique molecular identifiers had been added to the TCR beta cDNA libraries. TCRdb redid the calling of the PCR reads with MiXCR, one entry per CDR3 protein. The sample yields 750,000 to 900,000 distinct CDR3 sequences, around 46% seen once. The CDR3 has 14 amino acids. Trimming removed 0 bases from V and 3 bases from J, with 7 bases in between. Germline CDR1 reads SGHRS; CDR2 reads YFSETQ. The study, taken as a whole, reports: Batch-mates among the samples co-clustered strongly by F measure. Elevated frequency relative to controls characterized roughly 5 TRBV segments in patients, TRBV5-6, TRBV5-1 and TRBV20-1 among them.

The sample holds many counts of this clonotype. Its antigen is as yet unknown. Sequenced sample: blood. The receptor's source is a girl between 5 and 17 years old with multiple sclerosis. This rearrangement joins TRBV5-1 to TRBJ1-5, with D unclear. CDR3 DNA: TGCGCCAGCAGCTTGGGGCTGCCCAATCAGCCCCAGCATTTT. Encoded protein: CASSLGLPNQPQHF.